This TCR beta chain was found in a study of blood T cells in healthy people across ages. General study points: Calculation of diversity from one million T cells yielded estimates considered to be underestimates.

This clonotype occurred a few times. Its antigen is undetermined. Next came a second PCR, run for 7 to 11 cycles, which used a sample-barcoded 5' primer along with a J-beta primer mix. TCRdb reanalysed the 5' RACE reads using MiXCR and keeps one entry per CDR3 protein. Of approximately 940,000 distinct CDR3 sequences listed, 40% to 60% are singletons. Per germline, CDR1 MNHEY and CDR2 SVGEGT. The V gene lost 9 bases and the J gene lost 5 bases, with 19 bases spanning the gap. The CDR3 loop spans 14 amino acids. The receptor comes from a man aged 30 to 45 in good health. This chain connects TRBV6-2 or TRBV6-3 to TRBJ2-5; D could derive from TRBD1 or TRBD2 (5 bases each). Sequencing used blood. The CDR3 loop is CASAIPGARETQYF. For the CDR3, the DNA is TGTGCCAGTGCAATACCCGGGGCAAGGGAGACCCAGTACTTC.